The 31 T cell receptor beta chains below were found in one sample sequenced in a study of human T cells and chemical hapten exposure. TCRdb called the RACE reads again in MiXCR, with one record for every CDR3 protein. This sample has some 83,000 distinct CDR3 sequences; about 10% occur once, and the top ten carry approximately 4.6%. As for time point: patch test 1, 2 weeks after DPC sensitization. Treatment in this sample: therapeutic diphenylcyclopropenone sensitization with weekly scalp DPC. The material was whole blood, obtained in connection with sensitization to the hapten diphenylcyclopropenone (DPC). Source of these receptors: a woman in her forties or fifties with alopecia areata. Some clones in this sample may be carry-over from other donors' samples.

This clonotype was counted between two and nine times. The gene calls are TRBV6-2 or TRBV6-3 and TRBJ1-2, with unresolved D. The CDR3 loop spans 14 amino acids. Trimming shortened V by 4 bases and J by 2 bases, and 11 bases separated the two germline ends. Germline-derived CDR1 and CDR2 are MNHEY and SVGEGT. CDR3 sequence reads: CASSFSGKNYGYTF. In nucleotides, the CDR3 is TGTGCCAGCAGTTTTTCCGGCAAGAACTATGGCTACACCTTC.

This clonotype was detected a few times. The chain recombines TRBV6-6 with TRBJ1-5; D remains unclear. The germline gives CDR1 MNHNY, CDR2 SVGAGI (reference sequence). Trimming removed 5 bases at V and 15 bases at J, with 14 bases between. The CDR3 extends over 11 amino acids. CDR3 amino acids: CASSPTPWGHF. CDR3 DNA sequence: TGTGCCAGCAGTCCTACGCCCTGGGGGCATTTT.

This clonotype has just a few counts. The chain has TRBV5-1 and TRBJ1-1, with TRBD1 identical over 7 bases. Germline-derived CDR1 and CDR2 are SGHRS and YFSETQ. The CDR3 covers 13 residues. V gave up 0 bases and J gave up 8 bases; unmatched junction bases: 4. CDR3: CASSLVAGGEAFF. The CDR3 bases are TGCGCCAGCAGCTTGGTAGCAGGGGGAGAAGCTTTCTTT.

As concerns this clonotype: At one of its ends the junction is not consistent with the germline gene, which may arise from a read error. The chain is built from TRBV4-3 and TRBJ2-6; no clear D gene. This CDR3 region has 15 residues. Germline assignment: CDR1 LGHNA and CDR2 YSLEER. CDR3 DNA sequence: TGCGACAGCAGCCAAGAACCCTCTGGGGCCAACGTCCTGACTTTC. Translated: CDSSQEPSGANVLTF.

The gene calls are TRBV6-4 and TRBJ2-2; 9 bases fit TRBD2. The CDR3 is 18 residues long. V was pared by 6 bases and J by 0 bases, with 11 bases of the junction left unmatched. Germline CDR1 MRHNA, CDR2 SNTAGT. The CDR3 DNA is TGTGCCAGCAGCGAGGGTTCTAGCGGGAAATCGAACACCGGGGAGCTGTTTTTT. Protein: CASSEGSSGKSNTGELFF.

The chain combines TRBV5-1 with TRBJ2-3; 12 bases are shared with TRBD2. CDR1 and CDR2 (germline): SGHRS, YFSETQ. This CDR3 has 18 amino acids. Trimming cost V 0 bases and J 2 bases; bases outside gene matches: 7. CDR3 nucleotides: TGCGCCAGCAGCTTGGGACTAGCGGGGGCCTCTCACACAGATACGCAGTATTTT. Residues: CASSLGLAGASHTDTQYF.

Of note for this clonotype: An end of the junction differs from the germline gene, which may be a read error. CDR3 protein: CSARGGYEQYF. The CDR3 coding sequence is TGCAGTGCCAGAGGGGGCTACGAGCAGTACTTC. This sequence joins TRBV20-1 and TRBJ2-7; TRBD1 might be the D (6 bases). This CDR3 contains 11 residues. Per the germline V gene, CDR1 is DFQATT and CDR2 is SNEGSKA (reference sequence).

The J gene is TRBJ1-3, the V gene TRBV29-1; D unresolved. CDR3 length equals 12 residues. Germline CDR1 SQVTM, CDR2 ANQGSEA. V shed 4 bases and J shed 3 bases, with 7 bases lying between them. The DNA for the CDR3 is TGCAGCGTTGGGAAGAGTGGAAACACCATATATTTT. Residues: CSVGKSGNTIYF.

This clonotype showed up many times. This chain connects TRBV18 to TRBJ2-5; D is unclear. Germline CDR1 and CDR2: KGHSH and LQKENI. Trimming took off 3 bases at V and 1 base at J, with 9 bases between the two ends. The CDR3 contains 14 residues. The CDR3 loop reads CASSPFDTQETQYF. In DNA, the CDR3 is TGTGCCAGCTCACCCTTTGATACCCAAGAGACCCAGTACTTC. Using reference TRBV18 and TRBJ2-5 for the parts outside the CDR3, the full variable domain is NAGVMQNPRHLVRRRGQEARLRCSPMKGHSHVYWYRQLPEEGLKFMVYLQKENIIDESGMPKERFSAEFPKEGPSILRIQQVVRGDSAAYFCASSPFDTQETQYFGPGTRLLVL.

This chain uses TRBV10-3 with TRBJ2-7; D gene unclear. The length of the CDR3 is 13 residues. CDR1 is ENHRY, CDR2 SYGVKD, per germline. Trimming left V 2 bases short and J 0 bases short, with 5 bases between. In DNA, the CDR3 is TGTGCCATCAGTGAGAGGAGCTCCTACGAGCAGTACTTC. This encodes CAISERSSYEQYF.

Ten or more counts support this clonotype. The chain recombines TRBV3-1 with TRBJ1-1; no definite D call. Trimming shortened V by 1 base and J by 10 bases, and 7 bases separated the two germline ends. The CDR3 contains 11 residues. Germline V gene sequence: CDR1 LGHDT, CDR2 YNNKEL (reference sequence). The CDR3 bases are TGTGCCAGCAGCCAAGGAGGGTCAGCTTTCTTT. It codes for CASSQGGSAFF.

The table lists this clonotype with many counts. The chain has TRBV6-6 and TRBJ1-2, with a tentative D call TRBD1 (5 bases). Trimming removed 5 bases at V and 6 bases at J, with 25 bases between. Per the germline V gene, CDR1 is MNHNY and CDR2 is SVGAGI (reference sequence). This CDR3 spans 17 amino acids. CDR3 coding DNA: TGTGCCAGCAGTCTTACGTCGCGCAGCAAGGGGTCCGATGGCTACACCTTC. This sequence encodes CASSLTSRSKGSDGYTF.

CDR3 sequence: CASRTGTSGGAEQYF. DNA for the CDR3: TGCGCCAGCAGAACCGGGACTAGCGGGGGCGCAGAGCAGTACTTC. The gene calls are TRBV5-1 and TRBJ2-7; TRBD2 matches at 14 bases. Germline-derived CDR1 and CDR2 are SGHRS and YFSETQ. The CDR3 loop spans 15 amino acids. J gave up 7 bases and V 5 bases, and 8 bases lay outside the gene matches.

The CDR3 DNA sequence: TGCAGTGCACGGGAGTTTTTGGAGCAGTACTTC. Its protein product is CSAREFLEQYF. The chain links TRBV20-1 to TRBJ2-7, with D possibly TRBD2 on 6 matching bases. The germline gives CDR1 DFQATT, CDR2 SNEGSKA (reference sequence). V gave up 6 bases and J gave up 7 bases, with 13 bases separating them. CDR3 length: 11 residues.

This clonotype has only a few counts. This chain uses TRBV27 with TRBJ1-5; the D gene is possibly TRBD1 (5 bases). CDR3 length: 15 amino acids. Germline CDR1 reads MNHEY; CDR2 reads SMNVEV (reference sequence). V lost 5 bases and J 0 bases, leaving 11 bases between the germline ends. The DNA for the CDR3 is TGTGCCAGCAGTCGGGACGGATTTAGCAATCAGCCCCAGCATTTT. Protein product: CASSRDGFSNQPQHF.

There are many counts of this clonotype. The V call is TRBV6-2 or TRBV6-3, the J call TRBJ2-7; tentative D call: TRBD1 (6 bases). Trimming pared 2 bases from V and 0 bases from J, leaving 14 bases between. This CDR3 is built from 16 residues. Germline-derived CDR1 and CDR2 are MNHEY and SVGEGT. CDR3 residues: CASSYRTVFLSYEQYF. CDR3 sequence (DNA): TGTGCCAGCAGTTACAGGACAGTGTTCCTCTCCTACGAGCAGTACTTC.

The chain uses TRBV3-1 and TRBJ2-1, with D uncertain. The V and J ends lost 2 bases and 5 bases respectively, with 7 bases between them. The CDR3 is made up of 13 amino acids. CDR1 and CDR2 (germline): LGHDT, YNNKEL (reference sequence). The chain's CDR3 is CASSQTGNNEQFF. The CDR3 DNA follows: TGTGCCAGCAGCCAAACTGGTAACAATGAGCAGTTCTTC.

This clonotype was seen a few times. V is TRBV12-3 or TRBV12-4 and J is TRBJ2-1, with 9 bases identical to TRBD2. There are 14 residues in the CDR3. Germline trimming cut 3 bases from V and 7 bases from J; bases unmatched to any gene: 4. The CDR3 coding sequence is TGTGCCAGCAGTTTCGCGGGGGGGCGGAATGAGCAGTTCTTC. Amino acids: CASSFAGGRNEQFF.

This clonotype turned up a few times. V and J are TRBV29-1 and TRBJ1-1, with D possibly being TRBD1 (5 bases). The CDR3 runs 12 residues. Germline V CDR1 and CDR2: SQVTM, ANQGSEA. V dropped 7 bases and J dropped 0 bases, with 9 bases sitting between them. The CDR3 DNA reads as TGCAGCGCCGAGACAGTGAACACTGAAGCTTTCTTT. This gives the protein CSAETVNTEAFF.

Many counts were recorded for this clonotype. This chain uses TRBV7-9 with TRBJ1-1; 7 nucleotides align to TRBD1. With V trimmed by 5 bases and J by 0 bases, 6 bases remained unmatched. This CDR3 contains 15 residues. From germline, CDR1 is SEHNR and CDR2 FQNEAQ (reference sequence). The CDR3 spells CASSPAGGLNTEAFF. The CDR3 nucleotides read TGTGCCAGCAGCCCAGCAGGGGGTTTGAACACTGAAGCTTTCTTT. Based on the CDR3 plus reference TRBV7-9 and TRBJ1-1, the full variable domain is DTGVSQNPRHKITKRGQNVTFRCDPISEHNRLYWYRQTLGQGPEFLTYFQNEAQLEKSRLLSDRFSAERPKGSFSTLEIQRTEQGDSAMYLCASSPAGGLNTEAFFGQGTRLTVV.

The chain is built from TRBV7-9 and TRBJ1-4; possible D gene TRBD1, 6 bases. Germline V gene sequence: CDR1 SEHNR, CDR2 FQNEAQ (reference sequence). Trimming left V 3 bases short and J 11 bases short, with 7 bases between. CDR3 length: 11 amino acids. The CDR3 nucleotides are TGTGCCAGCAGCTTGCAGGGGAAACTGTTTTTT. Its translation is CASSLQGKLFF.

Ten or more counts support this clonotype. An end of the junction differs from the germline gene, which may be a read error. The rearrangement uses TRBV7-7 and TRBJ2-1, with 7 positions matching TRBD1. The germline gives CDR1 SSHAT, CDR2 FNYEAQ (reference sequence). CDR3 length: 15 amino acids. This CDR3 reads CASSLVETGPNEQFF. The CDR3 DNA reads as TGTGCTAGCAGCTTAGTCGAGACAGGGCCCAATGAGCAGTTCTTC.

The chain joins TRBV12-3 or TRBV12-4 to TRBJ2-2; D not certain. The CDR3 runs 14 residues. Between the trimmed V and J ends, which lost 5 bases and 3 bases, there was a span of 10 bases. The CDR3 sequence: CASSPRADTGELFF. CDR3 coding DNA: TGTGCCAGCAGTCCCCGAGCAGACACCGGGGAGCTGTTTTTT.

The V call is TRBV18, the J call TRBJ1-1, with 9 bases identical to TRBD1. From germline, CDR1 is KGHSH and CDR2 LQKENI. The CDR3 has 15 amino acids. V was pared by 3 bases and J by 4 bases, with 6 bases of the junction left unmatched. The CDR3 reads CASSPGTGLITEAFF. CDR3 bases: TGTGCCAGCTCACCGGGGACAGGGTTGATCACTGAAGCTTTCTTT. Full variable domain (outside the CDR3, taken from reference TRBV18 and TRBJ1-1): NAGVMQNPRHLVRRRGQEARLRCSPMKGHSHVYWYRQLPEEGLKFMVYLQKENIIDESGMPKERFSAEFPKEGPSILRIQQVVRGDSAAYFCASSPGTGLITEAFFGQGTRLTVV.

This clonotype was seen only a few times. The rearrangement joins TRBV5-1 to TRBJ2-7; 10 nucleotides align to TRBD2. Germline CDR1 SGHRS, CDR2 YFSETQ. Germline trimming cut 4 bases from V and 4 bases from J; bases unmatched to any gene: 5. The CDR3 runs 14 residues. As DNA, the CDR3 is TGCGCCAGCAGCACGGGACTAGCGAGTTACGAGCAGTACTTC. It yields the protein CASSTGLASYEQYF.

This clonotype was counted only a few times. J is TRBJ1-1 and V is TRBV9; D is uncertain. CDR3 length equals 14 residues. V was clipped by 0 bases and J by 3 bases, with 9 bases between them. Looked up from germline, CDR1 is SGDLS and CDR2 is YYNGEE. The CDR3 DNA sequence: TGTGCCAGCAGCGTAGAACAGAGGGACACTGAAGCTTTCTTT. It specifies CASSVEQRDTEAFF.

Only a few counts were recorded for this clonotype. The rearrangement joins TRBV4-1 to TRBJ1-3; 10 positions agree with TRBD1. The CDR3 loop spans 16 amino acids. Trimming cost V 0 bases and J 5 bases; bases outside gene matches: 4. Germline V gives CDR1 MGHRA, CDR2 YSYEKL. In nucleotides, the CDR3 is TGCGCCAGCAGCCAAGAGACAGGGGGCGACCGAAACACCATATATTTT. Protein: CASSQETGGDRNTIYF.

In this sample, this clonotype turned up many times. This chain's CDR3 is CASRLAAYEQYF. CDR3 nucleotide sequence: TGTGCCAGCAGACTAGCGGCCTACGAGCAGTACTTC. The chain uses TRBV28 and TRBJ2-7, with 8 positions matching TRBD2. The CDR3 length is 12 residues. Germline V gives CDR1 MDHEN, CDR2 SYDVKM. The ends lost 6 bases at V and 2 bases at J; junction bases unmatched: 0.

Many counts were recorded for this clonotype. The chain joins TRBV29-1 to TRBJ2-7, with 7 bases lining up with TRBD2. The germline V gene has CDR1 SQVTM and CDR2 ANQGSEA. The CDR3 runs to 13 residues. Unmatched junction bases numbered 4, after V lost 5 bases and J lost 0 bases. CDR3 amino acids: CSVWEGSSYEQYF. CDR3 in DNA: TGCAGCGTTTGGGAGGGGAGCTCCTACGAGCAGTACTTC.

The V gene is TRBV5-4, the J gene TRBJ2-4; the D call may be TRBD1 or TRBD2 (6 bases each). Germline loops: CDR1 SGHNT, CDR2 YYREEE (reference sequence). The CDR3 loop spans 16 amino acids. The ends were cut back, 0 bases at V and 5 bases at J, with 15 bases in the middle. The CDR3 DNA reads TGTGCCAGCAGCTTGGACCGACCGGGGGCACAAAACATTCAGTACTTC. The encoded protein is CASSLDRPGAQNIQYF.

CDR3 protein: CASSPWGVGDTQYF. CDR3 nucleotides: TGTGCCAGCAGTCCTTGGGGGGTGGGAGATACGCAGTATTTT. The chain carries TRBV6-5 and TRBJ2-3, with D possibly TRBD2 on 6 matching bases. V was clipped by 5 bases and J by 5 bases, with 14 bases between them. Germline V gene sequence: CDR1 MNHEY, CDR2 SVGAGI. This CDR3 contains 14 residues.